This entry describes one T cell receptor (beta chain). The CDR3 runs to 16 residues. This entry is derived from a study of T cells expressing NK-cell markers. At the level of the study: Sequencing of TCR beta repertoires drew on sorted CD3+CD56+NKG2C+, CD3+CD56+NKG2C- and CD3+CD56-NKG2C+ T cells. Among the eight sequenced donors, seven tested HCMV-seropositive and one tested seronegative.

No DNA is given; TCRdb re-called the 5' RACE reads and lists each CDR3 protein once. This repertoire includes 200,000 to 300,000 distinct CDR3 sequences. Sequencing was done on a sample of blood T cells: a sorted CD56 or NKG2C T cell subset, CD4+ or CD8+ T cells, or bulk PBMC T cells (not recorded which). The receptor comes from a young man in good health. The chain employs TRBV12-3 or TRBV12-4 and TRBJ2-6. The CDR3 loop reads CASSLLGGSGANVLTF.